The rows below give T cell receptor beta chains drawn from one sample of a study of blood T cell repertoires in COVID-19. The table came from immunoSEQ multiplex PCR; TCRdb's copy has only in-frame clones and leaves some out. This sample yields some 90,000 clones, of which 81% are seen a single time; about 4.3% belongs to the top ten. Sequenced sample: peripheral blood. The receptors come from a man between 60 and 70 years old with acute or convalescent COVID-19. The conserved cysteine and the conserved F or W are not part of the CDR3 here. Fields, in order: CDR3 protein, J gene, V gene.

CDR3 protein: ASSPGDRNTDTQY
J gene: TRBJ2-3
V gene: TRBV9

CDR3 protein: ASSLGTGYNSPLH
J gene: TRBJ1-6
V gene: TRBV7-2

CDR3 protein: ASRRDRSLNTEAF
J gene: TRBJ1-1
V gene: TRBV7-2

CDR3 protein: ASSLPWEGYYGYT
J gene: TRBJ1-2
V gene: TRBV28

CDR3 protein: ASSYQDRGRNSPLH
J gene: TRBJ1-6
V gene: TRBV6-5

CDR3 protein: SASLAFASYEQY
J gene: TRBJ2-7
V gene: TRBV20-1

CDR3 protein: ASSRRASGANVLT
J gene: TRBJ2-6
V gene: TRBV3-1/TRBV3-2

CDR3 protein: ASSFHSGQGIFRY
J gene: TRBJ2-5
V gene: TRBV6-6

CDR3 protein: ASSLADYNSPLH
J gene: TRBJ1-6
V gene: TRBV18

CDR3 protein: ASSGYSSSYEQY
J gene: TRBJ2-7
V gene: TRBV10-2

CDR3 protein: ASKLRATDTQY
J gene: TRBJ2-3
V gene: TRBV19

CDR3 protein: ASSFARVGTEAF
J gene: TRBJ1-1
V gene: TRBV27

CDR3 protein: ASSGPRTDTQY
J gene: TRBJ2-3
V gene: TRBV10-1

CDR3 protein: ASSFIDRGDSPLH
J gene: TRBJ1-6
V gene: TRBV27

CDR3 protein: ASSLVGTPYGYT
J gene: TRBJ1-2
V gene: TRBV5-4

CDR3 protein: ASSLGQDYEQY
J gene: TRBJ2-7
V gene: TRBV5-4

CDR3 protein: SVESGRRGITGELF
J gene: TRBJ2-2
V gene: TRBV29-1

CDR3 protein: ASSQGKGQPQH
J gene: TRBJ1-5
V gene: TRBV12-3/TRBV12-4

CDR3 protein: ASGLVIEGATEAF
J gene: TRBJ1-1
V gene: TRBV12-5

CDR3 protein: ASSLGGGNTGELF
J gene: TRBJ2-2
V gene: TRBV5-1

CDR3 protein: ASSPYAVEAF
J gene: TRBJ1-1
V gene: TRBV18

CDR3 protein: ASSLGQSITYEQY
J gene: TRBJ2-7
V gene: TRBV7-2

CDR3 protein: ASSFTGWDYGYT
J gene: TRBJ1-2
V gene: TRBV11-2

CDR3 protein: ASTRDRVSYEQY
J gene: TRBJ2-7
V gene: TRBV6-5

CDR3 protein: ASSQDLLYNSPLH
J gene: TRBJ1-6
V gene: TRBV4-2

CDR3 protein: ASSLGQGDYEQY
J gene: TRBJ2-7
V gene: TRBV18

CDR3 protein: SVVVAGVHEQF
J gene: TRBJ2-1
V gene: TRBV29-1

CDR3 protein: ASSDSGTSPDTQY
J gene: TRBJ2-3
V gene: TRBV5-1

CDR3 protein: ATHSRGNTEAF
J gene: TRBJ1-1
V gene: TRBV10-1

CDR3 protein: ASSPGLGGEAF
J gene: TRBJ1-1
V gene: TRBV18

CDR3 protein: AIRKGQGEGETQY
J gene: TRBJ2-5
V gene: TRBV10-3

CDR3 protein: ASSLGGRASWETQY
J gene: TRBJ2-5
V gene: TRBV5-1

CDR3 protein: ASSLGQTSYNEQF
J gene: TRBJ2-1
V gene: TRBV5-1

CDR3 protein: ASVRQAMNTEAF
J gene: TRBJ1-1
V gene: TRBV5-5

CDR3 protein: ASSFMGLADAETQY
J gene: TRBJ2-5
V gene: TRBV11-2